Below, 14 T cell receptor beta chains from the same sample are listed, as sequenced in a study of blood T cell repertoires in COVID-19. The assay was immunoSEQ multiplex PCR, and TCRdb's table has in-frame clones only and misses some. The data hold about 240,000 clones, with about four fifths observed a single time. The sequenced material came from peripheral blood. These receptors all stem from a woman older than 75 with acute or convalescent COVID-19.

J is TRBJ1-1 and V is TRBV7-9; TRBD1 is a possible D gene (6 bases). The germline V and J ends were trimmed by 4 bases and 1 base, with 13 bases remaining between them. CDR1 is SEHNR, CDR2 FQNEAQ, per germline (reference sequence). This CDR3 is built from 15 residues. The CDR3 protein is CASSSHGGPNTEAFF. For the CDR3, the DNA is TGTGCCAGCAGCTCCCACGGGGGGCCGAACACTGAAGCTTTCTTT.

A remark on this clone: The sample contains more than one DNA sequence encoding this CDR3. The V gene is TRBV30, the J gene TRBJ1-5, with 7 bases fitting TRBD1. The CDR3 is 14 residues long. V gave up 0 bases and J gave up 2 bases; unmatched junction bases: 1. Per germline, CDR1 GTSNPN and CDR2 SVGIG (reference sequence). The CDR3 bases are TGTGCCTGGAGTGTTGGACAGGGCAATCAGCCCCAGCATTTT. This sequence encodes CAWSVGQGNQPQHF.

The genes are TRBV28 and TRBJ1-4; 9 bases are shared with TRBD1. Germline lookup yields CDR1 MDHEN and CDR2 SYDVKM. The J segment lost 0 bases and the V segment lost 7 bases, leaving 9 bases of the junction unmatched. The CDR3 loop spans 17 amino acids. CDR3 protein: CASTVGQGVATNEKLFF. The CDR3 nucleotides are TGTGCCAGCACCGTGGGACAGGGAGTTGCAACTAATGAAAAACTGTTTTTT.

The chain employs TRBV28 and TRBJ2-2, with a weak D call TRBD1 (5 bases). Germline V gene lookup returns CDR1 MDHEN and CDR2 SYDVKM. V gave up 3 bases and J gave up 2 bases, with 10 bases separating them. The CDR3 consists of 15 residues. CDR3 region: CASSFDSLNTGELFF. CDR3 bases: TGTGCCAGCAGTTTTGACAGCCTTAACACCGGGGAGCTGTTTTTT.

The V gene is TRBV28, the J gene TRBJ2-7, with D maybe TRBD1 (5 bases). Germline CDR1 reads MDHEN; CDR2 reads SYDVKM. Trimming took off 3 bases at V and 3 bases at J, with 9 bases between the two ends. The CDR3 is 13 residues long. This chain's CDR3 is CASSLSQGYEQYF. CDR3 DNA sequence: TGTGCCAGCAGTTTGAGTCAGGGCTACGAGCAGTACTTC.

This clone showed up just once. CDR3 sequence reads: CASSNSGGSYNSPLHF. For the CDR3, the DNA is TGTGCCAGCTCAAACTCAGGGGGCTCCTATAATTCACCCCTCCACTTT. This chain uses TRBV18 with TRBJ1-6; TRBD1 matches 7 bases. From germline, CDR1 is KGHSH and CDR2 LQKENI. V lost 5 bases to trimming and J lost 0 bases; unmatched junction nucleotides: 4. The CDR3 extends over 16 amino acids.

V is TRBV25-1 and J is TRBJ2-5; D perhaps matches TRBD1 (6 bases). Trimming took off 3 bases at V and 4 bases at J, with 12 bases between the two ends. The length of the CDR3 is 14 residues. CDR1 is MGHDK and CDR2 is SYGVNS in the germline V gene. CDR3 in DNA: TGTGCCAGCAGTGAGTTGGGGGCGGGAGAGACCCAGTACTTC. Its protein product is CASSELGAGETQYF.

The rearrangement joins TRBV4-1 to TRBJ2-5; 7 bases line up with TRBD2. The trim removed 2 bases at V and 4 bases at J, leaving 1 base unmatched. Per the germline V gene, CDR1 is MGHRA and CDR2 is YSYEKL. The CDR3 totals 13 residues. The CDR3 DNA reads TGCGCCAGCAGCCAATGGGGGGGAGAGACCCAGTACTTC. This codes for CASSQWGGETQYF.

A few counts support this clone. The chain combines TRBV9 with TRBJ2-2; D remains unclear. CDR1 is SGDLS, CDR2 YYNGEE, per germline. Trimming cost V 0 bases and J 5 bases, with 2 bases left between them. The CDR3 runs to 12 residues. The DNA of the CDR3 is TGTGCCAGCAGCGTAGCTACCGGGGAGCTGTTTTTT. Translation gives CASSVATGELFF. Full variable domain (missing parts from reference TRBV9 and TRBJ2-2): DSGVTQTPKHLITATGQRVTLRCSPRSGDLSVYWYQQSLDQGLQFLIQYYNGEERAKGNILERFSAQQFPDLHSELNLSSLELGDSALYFCASSVATGELFFGEGSRLTVL.

This clone appeared once. This rearrangement joins TRBV19 to TRBJ1-1; a possible D gene is TRBD1 (5 bases). The CDR3 has 14 amino acids. CDR1 is LNHDA, CDR2 SQIVND, per germline (reference sequence). Deletions cut 5 bases from V and 8 bases from J, with 18 bases between. CDR3 DNA: TGTGCCAGTAGTCGCACAGGAAAGAGTACGGAAGCTTTCTTT. Protein: CASSRTGKSTEAFF.

The V call is TRBV7-9, the J call TRBJ2-7; D is possibly TRBD2 (5 bases). The CDR3 has 14 amino acids. The germline V gene has CDR1 SEHNR and CDR2 FQNEAQ (reference sequence). The ends were cut back, 5 bases at V and 7 bases at J, with 18 bases in the middle. In DNA, the CDR3 is TGTGCCAGCAGCCCCGAGGGCCACCGGGCGGAGCAGTACTTC. It yields the protein CASSPEGHRAEQYF.

J is TRBJ2-5 and V is TRBV19; D unresolved. This CDR3 has 13 residues. Trimming pared 5 bases from V and 2 bases from J, leaving 9 bases between. Germline CDR1 is LNHDA and CDR2 is SQIVND (reference sequence). The CDR3 DNA follows: TGTGCCAGTAGTTGGGCCCTACAAGAGACCCAGTACTTC. Translated, it gives CASSWALQETQYF.

The sample holds one count of this clone. The chain combines TRBV5-6 with TRBJ2-5; D is possibly TRBD1 (5 bases). Germline CDR1 and CDR2: SGHDT and YYEEEE. The length of the CDR3 is 12 residues. Trimming shortened V by 4 bases and J by 3 bases, and 7 bases separated the two germline ends. CDR3 protein: CASSLREETQYF. CDR3 coding DNA: TGTGCCAGCAGCCTCAGGGAAGAGACCCAGTACTTC.

The V gene is TRBV5-1, the J gene TRBJ2-1; 8 positions match TRBD2. Germline-derived CDR1 and CDR2 are SGHRS and YFSETQ. With V trimmed by 1 base and J by 9 bases, 6 bases remained unmatched. The CDR3 extends over 14 amino acids. CDR3 nucleotide sequence: TGCGCCAGCAGCTTGACAGCGGGGGTGGGTGAGCAGTTCTTC. Protein sequence: CASSLTAGVGEQFF.